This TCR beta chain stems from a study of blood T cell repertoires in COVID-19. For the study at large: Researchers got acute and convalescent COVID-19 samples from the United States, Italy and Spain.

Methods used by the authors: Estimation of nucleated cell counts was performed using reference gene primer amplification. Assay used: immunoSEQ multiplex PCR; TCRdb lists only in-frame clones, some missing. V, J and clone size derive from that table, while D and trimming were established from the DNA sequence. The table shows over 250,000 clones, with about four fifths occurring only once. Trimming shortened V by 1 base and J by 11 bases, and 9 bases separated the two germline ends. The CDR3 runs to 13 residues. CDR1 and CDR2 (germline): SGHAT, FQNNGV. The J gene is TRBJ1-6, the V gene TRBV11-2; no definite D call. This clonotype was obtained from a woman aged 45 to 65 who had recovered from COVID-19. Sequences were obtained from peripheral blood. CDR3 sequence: CASSLVSETPLHF. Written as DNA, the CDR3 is TGTGCCAGCAGCTTAGTAAGCGAGACACCCCTCCACTTT. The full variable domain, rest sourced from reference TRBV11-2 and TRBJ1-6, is EAGVAQSPRYKIIEKRQSVAFWCNPISGHATLYWYQQILGQGPKLLIQFQNNGVVDDSQLPKDRFSAERLKGVDSTLKIQPAKLEDSAVYLCASSLVSETPLHFGNGTRLTVT.